These 16 T cell receptor beta chains came from one sample sequenced in a study of shared clonotypes between healthy human individuals. Method: immunoSEQ multiplex PCR; TCRdb's copy keeps in-frame clones and lacks some. The table has 2 million to 2.5 million clones, roughly 92% seen once. Input material: naive CD4+ T cells from PBMCs. Subset denoted: CD45RA+ positively selected. Receptor source: a man aged 18 to 29 in good health. Some clones in this sample may be carry-over from other donors' samples.

This chain links TRBV28 with TRBJ2-7, with 8 positions matching TRBD1. Trimming at V came to 8 bases and at J to 3 bases, leaving 12 bases not matched to a gene. Germline-derived CDR1 and CDR2 are MDHEN and SYDVKM. CDR3 length: 15 amino acids. The CDR3 DNA is TGTGCCAGCGTAGGTCCCTCACAGGGGGACTACGAGCAGTACTTC. This codes for CASVGPSQGDYEQYF.

The chain is built from TRBV6-6 and TRBJ2-2, with 11 bases aligning to TRBD1. The length of the CDR3 is 16 residues. Germline V gives CDR1 MNHNY, CDR2 SVGAGI (reference sequence). V shed 5 bases, J shed 6 bases, and the junction held 8 bases outside the gene matches. For the CDR3, the DNA is TGTGCCAGCAGTCCGGGACAGGGGGGGGTGGCCGGGGAGCTGTTTTTT. The encoded protein is CASSPGQGGVAGELFF.

This clone was detected only once. This CDR3 reads CAPRGLRETQYF. The CDR3 DNA reads TGTGCCCCGCGGGGTCTAAGGGAGACCCAGTACTTC. V and J are TRBV28 and TRBJ2-5; possible D gene TRBD2, 6 bases. V gave up 11 bases and J gave up 5 bases, with 15 bases separating them. CDR1 is MDHEN, CDR2 SYDVKM, per germline. The CDR3 sequence is 12 residues long.

V gene TRBV5-4 combines with J gene TRBJ2-3; 7 bases align to TRBD1. V lost 0 bases, J lost 5 bases, and 6 bases stayed unmatched. CDR3 length: 15 residues. Germline CDR1 reads SGHNT; CDR2 reads YYREEE (reference sequence). CDR3 in amino acids: CASSLETGLGDTQYF. CDR3 bases: TGTGCCAGCAGCTTGGAGACAGGGTTGGGAGATACGCAGTATTTT. The whole variable domain, remainder taken from reference TRBV5-4 and TRBJ2-3, is ETGVTQSPTHLIKTRGQQVTLRCSSQSGHNTVSWYQQALGQGPQFIFQYYREEENGRGNFPPRFSGLQFPNYSSELNVNALELDDSALYLCASSLETGLGDTQYFGPGTRLTVL.

This chain links TRBV5-1 with TRBJ2-7; D may be TRBD1 (6 bases). The CDR3 contains 17 residues. Per germline, CDR1 SGHRS and CDR2 YFSETQ. V was clipped by 0 bases and J by 4 bases, with 20 bases between them. CDR3 amino acids: CASSLEGQRGRLYEQYF. CDR3 bases: TGCGCCAGCAGCTTGGAAGGACAGCGTGGCCGGTTGTACGAGCAGTACTTC.

The chain carries TRBV28 and TRBJ2-7; 7 bases align to TRBD2. Trimming at V came to 5 bases and at J to 2 bases, leaving 9 bases not matched to a gene. The V gene's germline CDR1 is MDHEN and CDR2 SYDVKM. The CDR3 length is 15 residues. The DNA of the CDR3 is TGTGCCAGCAGTGGGGCGGGGGTAGCAGCCTACGAGCAGTACTTC. Its protein product is CASSGAGVAAYEQYF. The full variable domain, with the rest looked up from reference TRBV28 and TRBJ2-7, is DVKVTQSSRYLVKRTGEKVFLECVQDMDHENMFWYRQDPGLGLRLIYFSYDVKMKEKGDIPEGYSVSREKKERFSLILESASTNQTSMYLCASSGAGVAAYEQYFGPGTRLTVT.

The V and J genes are TRBV28 and TRBJ2-3; 8 bases are shared with TRBD1. Germline-derived CDR1 and CDR2 are MDHEN and SYDVKM. The CDR3 runs 16 residues. Trimming at V came to 5 bases and at J to 0 bases, leaving 7 bases not matched to a gene. The CDR3 here is CASSPGQGPSTDTQYF. CDR3 coding DNA: TGTGCCAGCAGTCCAGGACAGGGCCCAAGCACAGATACGCAGTATTTT.

The J gene is TRBJ1-4, the V gene TRBV4-2; tentative D call: TRBD1 (6 bases). The CDR3 sequence is 14 residues long. Trimming left V 4 bases short and J 8 bases short, with 14 bases between. Germline lookup yields CDR1 LGHNA and CDR2 YNFKEQ. The CDR3 DNA is TGTGCCAGCAGCCGACAGGCGGAGGACGAAAAACTGTTTTTT. Its translation is CASSRQAEDEKLFF.

The V and J genes are TRBV19 and TRBJ1-2, with TRBD1 matching over 7 bases. The CDR3 covers 14 residues. The V segment lost 6 bases and the J segment 4 bases; nucleotides outside the gene matches: 8. Germline V gene sequence: CDR1 LNHDA, CDR2 SQIVND (reference sequence). The CDR3 reads CASRTSTGTYGYTF. CDR3 sequence (DNA): TGTGCCAGTAGAACCTCGACAGGGACCTATGGCTACACCTTC.

This clone was observed a single time. The gene calls are TRBV6-5 and TRBJ1-2; perhaps TRBD1 as D (5 bases). Germline loops: CDR1 MNHEY, CDR2 SVGAGI. The CDR3 spans 15 residues. Trimming left V 5 bases short and J 4 bases short, with 17 bases between. CDR3 region: CASSIGVQGSYGYTF. CDR3 sequence (DNA): TGTGCCAGCAGTATAGGGGTGCAGGGATCCTATGGCTACACCTTC.

The chain uses TRBV2 and TRBJ2-1; D remains ambiguous. V dropped 3 bases and J dropped 5 bases, with 14 bases sitting between them. There are 15 residues in the CDR3. Germline V gene lookup returns CDR1 SNHLY and CDR2 FYNNEI. The CDR3 is CASSEESLENNEQFF. As DNA, the CDR3 is TGTGCCAGCAGTGAGGAGAGTTTGGAGAACAATGAGCAGTTCTTC.

The chain has TRBV7-9 and TRBJ1-6; D gene unclear. Deletions cut 5 bases from V and 4 bases from J, with 9 bases between. The germline V gene encodes CDR1 SEHNR and CDR2 FQNEAQ (reference sequence). The CDR3 spans 14 residues. As DNA, the CDR3 is TGTGCCAGCAGCCTCCCTGGGTATAATTCACCCCTCCACTTT. Protein: CASSLPGYNSPLHF.

The gene calls are TRBV5-1 and TRBJ2-5; 7 nucleotides align to TRBD2. With 4 bases clipped from V and 3 bases from J, the junction kept 9 bases outside the gene matches. Germline CDR1 and CDR2: SGHRS and YFSETQ. CDR3 length: 15 amino acids. The CDR3 is CASSPGLADEETQYF. CDR3 sequence (DNA): TGCGCCAGCAGCCCCGGGCTAGCGGATGAAGAGACCCAGTACTTC.

The chain employs TRBV5-1 and TRBJ2-5; 7 bases are shared with TRBD2. The CDR3 is 16 amino acids. V shed 0 bases, J shed 5 bases, and the junction held 10 bases outside the gene matches. CDR1 SGHRS and CDR2 YFSETQ come from the germline V gene. DNA of the CDR3: TGCGCCAGCAGCTTGGGGGTCCAGCGGGGATCGGAGACCCAGTACTTC. Translation gives CASSLGVQRGSETQYF.

The chain employs TRBV9 and TRBJ2-3, with TRBD2 matching over 9 bases. Germline V CDR1 and CDR2: SGDLS, YYNGEE. V gave up 7 bases and J gave up 4 bases; unmatched junction bases: 7. The CDR3 contains 14 residues. The CDR3 DNA reads as TGTGCCAGCGCCAGCGGGAGGCCAGCAGATACGCAGTATTTT. It translates to CASASGRPADTQYF.

The chain recombines TRBV5-5 with TRBJ2-5; D might be TRBD2 (5 bases). CDR1 and CDR2 from the germline V gene are SGHKS and YYEKEE (reference sequence). The CDR3 has 14 residues. The V gene lost 4 bases and the J gene lost 4 bases, with 14 bases spanning the gap. The CDR3 sequence: CASSPTGGPETQYF. The CDR3 region has the DNA TGTGCCAGCAGCCCCACTGGCGGGCCAGAGACCCAGTACTTC.